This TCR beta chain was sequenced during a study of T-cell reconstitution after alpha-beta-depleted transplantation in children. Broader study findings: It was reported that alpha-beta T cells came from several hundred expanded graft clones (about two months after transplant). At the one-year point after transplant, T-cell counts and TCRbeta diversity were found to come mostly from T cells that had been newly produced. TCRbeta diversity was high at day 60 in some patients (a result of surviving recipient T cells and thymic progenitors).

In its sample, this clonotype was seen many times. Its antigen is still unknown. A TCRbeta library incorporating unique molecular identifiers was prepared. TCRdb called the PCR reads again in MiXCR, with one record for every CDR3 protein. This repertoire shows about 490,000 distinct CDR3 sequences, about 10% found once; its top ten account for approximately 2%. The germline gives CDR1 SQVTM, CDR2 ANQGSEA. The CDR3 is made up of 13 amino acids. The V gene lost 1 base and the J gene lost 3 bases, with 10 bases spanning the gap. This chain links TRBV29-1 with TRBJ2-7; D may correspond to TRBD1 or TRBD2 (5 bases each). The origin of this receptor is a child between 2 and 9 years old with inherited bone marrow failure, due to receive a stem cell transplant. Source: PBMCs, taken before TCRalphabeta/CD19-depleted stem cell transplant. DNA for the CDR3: TGCAGCGTTGAAGGCACTGGGGGCTACGAGCAGTACTTC. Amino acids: CSVEGTGGYEQYF.